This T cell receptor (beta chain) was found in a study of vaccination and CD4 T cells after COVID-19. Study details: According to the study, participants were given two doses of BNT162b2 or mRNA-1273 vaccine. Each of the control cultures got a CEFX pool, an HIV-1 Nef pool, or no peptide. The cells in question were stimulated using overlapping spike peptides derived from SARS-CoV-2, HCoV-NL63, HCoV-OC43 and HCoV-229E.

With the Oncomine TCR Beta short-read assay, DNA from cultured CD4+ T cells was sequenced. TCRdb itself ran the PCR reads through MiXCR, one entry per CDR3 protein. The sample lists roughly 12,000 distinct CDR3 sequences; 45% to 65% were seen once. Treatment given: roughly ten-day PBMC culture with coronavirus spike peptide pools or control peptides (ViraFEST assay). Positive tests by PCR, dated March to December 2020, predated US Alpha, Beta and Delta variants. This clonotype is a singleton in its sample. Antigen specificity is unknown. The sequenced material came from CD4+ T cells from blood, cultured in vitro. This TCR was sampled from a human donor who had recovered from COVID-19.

The CDR3 loop is CASSWGPDRESPLHF. CDR3 bases: TGTGCCAGCAGTTGGGGCCCGGACAGGGAATCACCCCTCCACTTT. V gene TRBV27 combines with J gene TRBJ1-6, with 8 bases identical to TRBD1. This CDR3 comprises 15 residues. V shed 4 bases and J 10 bases; nucleotides not matched to a gene: 9. From germline, CDR1 is MNHEY and CDR2 SMNVEV (reference sequence).